This is a list of T cell receptor beta chains from one sample in a study of Graves' ophthalmopathy and Graves' hyperthyroidism. TCRdb ran MiXCR on the multiplex PCR reads and lists one entry per CDR3 protein. The sample lists 170,000 or so distinct CDR3 sequences; approximately 40% were seen once. Specimen: peripheral blood. The receptors stem from a young man with Graves' ophthalmopathy. The CDR3 runs from the conserved cysteine through the conserved F or W. Fields, in order: V gene, D gene, clone size, CDR3 length, J gene, CDR3 DNA, CDR3 protein. A D gene is named only where the DNA matches it firmly. Clone size is stated in some rows and not others, as once, few, many or a class when expanded.

V gene: TRBV28; D gene: TRBD2; clone size: many; CDR3 length: 14; J gene: TRBJ2-7; CDR3 DNA: TGTGCCAGCCGTTGGACTAGCGGCAACTACGAGCAGTACTTC; CDR3 protein: CASRWTSGNYEQYF
V gene: TRBV20-1; D gene: NA; clone size: many; CDR3 length: 13; J gene: TRBJ2-7; CDR3 DNA: TGCAGTGCGTTAGGACTCTTTACCTACGAGCAGTACTTC; CDR3 protein: CSALGLFTYEQYF
V gene: TRBV19; D gene: TRBD2; clone size: many; CDR3 length: 17; J gene: TRBJ2-7; CDR3 DNA: TGTGCCAGTAGTAAGCCAATGACTAGCGGGAGAATTGACGAGCAGTACTTC; CDR3 protein: CASSKPMTSGRIDEQYF
V gene: TRBV6-5; D gene: TRBD2; clone size: once; CDR3 length: 16; J gene: TRBJ2-7; CDR3 DNA: TGTGCCAGCAGTTACCTCTTTAGCGGGAGGAACAACGAGCAGTACTTC; CDR3 protein: CASSYLFSGRNNEQYF
V gene: TRBV20-1; D gene: TRBD1; clone size: many; CDR3 length: 17; J gene: TRBJ1-1; CDR3 DNA: TGCAGTGCTAGAGATTTTCGGACAGGGTGGAAGAACACTGAAGCTTTCTTT; CDR3 protein: CSARDFRTGWKNTEAFF
V gene: TRBV6-1; D gene: NA; clone size: NA; CDR3 length: 15; J gene: TRBJ2-4; CDR3 DNA: TGTGCCAGCAGTGAAAGGAAGGGAGGCAAAAACATTCAGTACTTC; CDR3 protein: CASSERKGGKNIQYF
V gene: TRBV20-1; D gene: NA; clone size: NA; CDR3 length: 11; J gene: TRBJ1-2; CDR3 DNA: TGCAGTGGCAGGGTGCGTCACGGCTACACCTTC; CDR3 protein: CSGRVRHGYTF
V gene: TRBV12-3/TRBV12-4; D gene: TRBD1; clone size: NA; CDR3 length: 12; J gene: TRBJ1-1; CDR3 DNA: TGTGCCAGCAGTGAATGGAGGGGGCTGGCTTTCTTT; CDR3 protein: CASSEWRGLAFF
V gene: TRBV12-3/TRBV12-4; D gene: NA; clone size: NA; CDR3 length: 12; J gene: TRBJ1-5; CDR3 DNA: TGTGCCAGCACAAGACCGACTCAGCCCCAGCATTTT; CDR3 protein: CASTRPTQPQHF
V gene: TRBV5-1; D gene: NA; clone size: NA; CDR3 length: 15; J gene: TRBJ2-7; CDR3 DNA: TGCGCCAGCAGCTTGCTGGGTGGGTTTTCCTACGAGCAGTACTTC; CDR3 protein: CASSLLGGFSYEQYF
V gene: TRBV6-5; D gene: NA; clone size: many; CDR3 length: 13; J gene: TRBJ2-7; CDR3 DNA: TGTGCCAGCAGCCTCGAGAGCTCCTACGAGCAGTACTTC; CDR3 protein: CASSLESSYEQYF
V gene: TRBV12-3/TRBV12-4; D gene: TRBD1; clone size: few; CDR3 length: 14; J gene: TRBJ1-1; CDR3 DNA: TGTGCCAGCAGCCAGGGACAGGGCAACGCTGAAGCTTTCTTT; CDR3 protein: CASSQGQGNAEAFF
V gene: TRBV6-6; D gene: NA; clone size: many; CDR3 length: 13; J gene: TRBJ1-2; CDR3 DNA: TGTGCCAGCACTAAACCGGGGGGGGATGGCTACACCTTC; CDR3 protein: CASTKPGGDGYTF
V gene: TRBV5-1; D gene: NA; clone size: many; CDR3 length: 12; J gene: TRBJ1-1; CDR3 DNA: TGCGCCAGCAGCGGGGGGAACACTGAAGCTTTCTTT; CDR3 protein: CASSGGNTEAFF
V gene: TRBV7-9; D gene: NA; clone size: few; CDR3 length: 11; J gene: TRBJ2-7; CDR3 DNA: TGTGCCAGCAGCCCGATCTACGAGCAGTACTTC; CDR3 protein: CASSPIYEQYF
V gene: TRBV29-1; D gene: TRBD2; clone size: NA; CDR3 length: 14; J gene: TRBJ2-7; CDR3 DNA: TGCAGCGTTGTTGTAGCGGGGGGACCCTACGAGCAGTACTTC; CDR3 protein: CSVVVAGGPYEQYF
V gene: TRBV5-1; D gene: TRBD2; clone size: many; CDR3 length: 17; J gene: TRBJ2-3; CDR3 DNA: TGCGCCAGCAGCTGGTGGCCGAGGCTAGCGGGAGCAGATACGCAGTATTTT; CDR3 protein: CASSWWPRLAGADTQYF
V gene: TRBV28; D gene: NA; clone size: many; CDR3 length: 13; J gene: TRBJ1-2; CDR3 DNA: TGTGCCAGCAGTTTGGGGAGTAACTATGGCTACACCTTC; CDR3 protein: CASSLGSNYGYTF
V gene: TRBV28; D gene: NA; clone size: few; CDR3 length: 16; J gene: TRBJ1-2; CDR3 DNA: TGTGCCAGCAGTTTATCGGAGGACCTATCTAACTATGGCTACACCTTC; CDR3 protein: CASSLSEDLSNYGYTF
V gene: TRBV28; D gene: NA; clone size: many; CDR3 length: 15; J gene: TRBJ1-2; CDR3 DNA: TGTGCCAGCAGTTTTAGGGCAGGCGGGAACTATGGCTACACCTTC; CDR3 protein: CASSFRAGGNYGYTF
V gene: TRBV6-5; D gene: NA; clone size: many; CDR3 length: 11; J gene: TRBJ2-6; CDR3 DNA: TGTGCCAGCAGTTACGCCAACGTCCTGACTTTC; CDR3 protein: CASSYANVLTF
V gene: TRBV12-3/TRBV12-4; D gene: NA; clone size: NA; CDR3 length: 13; J gene: TRBJ1-2; CDR3 DNA: TGTGCCAGCAGTTTAAGTCGGTTCTATGGCTACACCTTC; CDR3 protein: CASSLSRFYGYTF
V gene: TRBV11-2; D gene: TRBD2; clone size: many; CDR3 length: 17; J gene: TRBJ2-5; CDR3 DNA: TGTGCCAGCAGCTCCACACTAGCGGGAGTCCTTTTAGAGACCCAGTACTTC; CDR3 protein: CASSSTLAGVLLETQYF
V gene: TRBV7-8; D gene: NA; clone size: NA; CDR3 length: 15; J gene: TRBJ1-1; CDR3 DNA: TGTGCCAGCAGCCCCTACTACAGGGAGAACACTGAAGCTTTCTTT; CDR3 protein: CASSPYYRENTEAFF
V gene: TRBV6-1; D gene: TRBD1; clone size: NA; CDR3 length: 15; J gene: TRBJ2-2; CDR3 DNA: TGTGCCAGCAGGCAGACGGACAGGGGAGCGGGGGAGCTGTTTTTT; CDR3 protein: CASRQTDRGAGELFF
V gene: TRBV28; D gene: TRBD2; clone size: many; CDR3 length: 15; J gene: TRBJ2-5; CDR3 DNA: TGTGCCAGCGCAGGTAGCGGGAGGGCCCCAGAGACCCAGTACTTC; CDR3 protein: CASAGSGRAPETQYF
V gene: TRBV6-2/TRBV6-3; D gene: TRBD1; clone size: many; CDR3 length: 12; J gene: TRBJ1-2; CDR3 DNA: TGTGCCAGCTGGGGACAGATCTATGGCTACACCTTC; CDR3 protein: CASWGQIYGYTF
V gene: TRBV6-1; D gene: TRBD1; clone size: NA; CDR3 length: 15; J gene: TRBJ1-3; CDR3 DNA: TGTGCCAGCAAGGGACAGGGGGCGGATGGAAACACCATATATTTT; CDR3 protein: CASKGQGADGNTIYF
V gene: TRBV30; D gene: NA; clone size: NA; CDR3 length: 12; J gene: TRBJ1-1; CDR3 DNA: TGTGCCTGGAGTGTAACGGGGACTGAAGCTTTCTTT; CDR3 protein: CAWSVTGTEAFF
V gene: TRBV27; D gene: NA; clone size: many; CDR3 length: 14; J gene: TRBJ1-1; CDR3 DNA: TGTGCCAGCAGCCCGTACGTGGGGCGCACTGAAGCTTTCTTT; CDR3 protein: CASSPYVGRTEAFF
V gene: TRBV30; D gene: TRBD1; clone size: many; CDR3 length: 15; J gene: TRBJ2-7; CDR3 DNA: TGTGCCTGGAGTGTACGAGGACAGGGACTCTACGAGCAGTACTTC; CDR3 protein: CAWSVRGQGLYEQYF
V gene: TRBV28; D gene: TRBD2; clone size: many; CDR3 length: 17; J gene: TRBJ2-7; CDR3 DNA: TGTGCCAGCAGTGTCTCCCCCGGGACTAGCGGGACCTACGAGCAGTACTTC; CDR3 protein: CASSVSPGTSGTYEQYF
V gene: TRBV6-2/TRBV6-3; D gene: NA; clone size: many; CDR3 length: 14; J gene: TRBJ2-2; CDR3 DNA: TGTGCCAGCAGTTACTTTTGGGACACCGGGGAGCTGTTTTTT; CDR3 protein: CASSYFWDTGELFF
V gene: TRBV6-5; D gene: NA; clone size: NA; CDR3 length: 14; J gene: TRBJ2-7; CDR3 DNA: TGTGCCAGCAGTTACTCGCCCGGTGCCTACGAGCAGTACTTC; CDR3 protein: CASSYSPGAYEQYF
V gene: TRBV7-2; D gene: NA; clone size: many; CDR3 length: 13; J gene: TRBJ2-7; CDR3 DNA: TGTGCCAGCAGTTCGACCCAGGGATACGAGCAGTACTTC; CDR3 protein: CASSSTQGYEQYF
V gene: TRBV28; D gene: TRBD1; clone size: NA; CDR3 length: 14; J gene: TRBJ1-2; CDR3 DNA: TGTGCCAGCAACGAACAAGACAGGGTCTATGGCTACACCTTC; CDR3 protein: CASNEQDRVYGYTF
V gene: TRBV7-8; D gene: NA; clone size: once; CDR3 length: 14; J gene: TRBJ2-5; CDR3 DNA: TGTGCCAGCAGTCCTAAGGGCCCTCAAGAGACCCAGTACTTC; CDR3 protein: CASSPKGPQETQYF
V gene: TRBV10-3; D gene: NA; clone size: NA; CDR3 length: 14; J gene: TRBJ1-1; CDR3 DNA: TGTGCCATCAGACGGATAGGAACGGACACTGAAGCTTTCTTT; CDR3 protein: CAIRRIGTDTEAFF
V gene: TRBV12-3/TRBV12-4; D gene: NA; clone size: many; CDR3 length: 12; J gene: TRBJ1-5; CDR3 DNA: TGTGCCAGCAGCCTCGACCTGCAGCCCCAGCATTTT; CDR3 protein: CASSLDLQPQHF
V gene: TRBV11-2; D gene: NA; clone size: NA; CDR3 length: 14; J gene: TRBJ2-6; CDR3 DNA: TGTGCCAGCAGCTTACCTTCTGGGGCCAACGTCCTGACTTTC; CDR3 protein: CASSLPSGANVLTF